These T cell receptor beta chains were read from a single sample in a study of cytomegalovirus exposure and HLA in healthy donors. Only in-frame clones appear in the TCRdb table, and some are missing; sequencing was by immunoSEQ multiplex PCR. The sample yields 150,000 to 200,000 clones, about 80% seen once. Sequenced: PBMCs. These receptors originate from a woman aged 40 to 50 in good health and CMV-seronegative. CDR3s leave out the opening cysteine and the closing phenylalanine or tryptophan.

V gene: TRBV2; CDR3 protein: ASIDNLNTEAF
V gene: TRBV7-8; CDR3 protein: ASSFLTGFDEQY
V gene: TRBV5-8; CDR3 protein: ASSLATGLDQPQH
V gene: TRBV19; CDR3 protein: ASSPQRSSYEQY
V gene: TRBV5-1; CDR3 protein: ASSPTGTRSGEQY
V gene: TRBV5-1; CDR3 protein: ASSPGTSGDTQY
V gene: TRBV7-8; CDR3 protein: ASSSGQLYEKLF
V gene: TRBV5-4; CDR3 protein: ASSHLGEGTEAF
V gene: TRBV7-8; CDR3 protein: ASSEAEGLQETQY
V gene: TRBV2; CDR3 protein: ASRGGVGADTQY
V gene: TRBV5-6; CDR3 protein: ASSAGVGSGNTEAF
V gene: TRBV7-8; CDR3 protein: ASSFADMKKLF
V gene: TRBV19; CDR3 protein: ASTSYRGDQPQH
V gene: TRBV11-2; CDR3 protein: ASSPGYSRGTDTQY
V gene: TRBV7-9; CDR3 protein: ASSQLTVNEV
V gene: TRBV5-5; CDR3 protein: ASSWTITGDQPQH
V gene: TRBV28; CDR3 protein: ASSLSWGREQY
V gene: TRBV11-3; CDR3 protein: ASSPPGFASPLH
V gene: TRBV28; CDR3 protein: ASRDTNNSPLH
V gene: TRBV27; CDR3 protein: ASSSLDSVNTEAF
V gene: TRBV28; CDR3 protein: ASSLGGGISYEQY
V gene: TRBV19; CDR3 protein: ASAGTKSTEAF
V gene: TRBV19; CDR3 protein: ATLGARNTGELF
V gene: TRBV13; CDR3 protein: ATSTRDKTSTYEQY
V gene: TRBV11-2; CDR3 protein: ASSPSGRALGEQY
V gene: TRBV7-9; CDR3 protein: ASSSGLAGVNEQF
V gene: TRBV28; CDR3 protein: ASSFSSGSYEQY
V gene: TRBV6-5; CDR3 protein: ASSYDTSGNTIY
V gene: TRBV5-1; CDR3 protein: ASSLYGGSQHEQY
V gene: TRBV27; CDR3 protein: ASSLTRGPVNTQY
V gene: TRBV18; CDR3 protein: ASSPISQMNTEAF
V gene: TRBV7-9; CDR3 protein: ASSLAQAFSYEQY
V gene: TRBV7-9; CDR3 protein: SSSLQGSQGYGYT
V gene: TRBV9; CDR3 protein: ASSVGLAETYEQY
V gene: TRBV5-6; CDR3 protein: ASSSSGTGVFYEQY
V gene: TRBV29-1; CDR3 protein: SVRVLPAGGKETQY
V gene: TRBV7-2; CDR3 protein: ASSFTGETYEQY
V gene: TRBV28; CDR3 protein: ATGDSSGNTIY
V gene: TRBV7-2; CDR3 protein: ASSLAGGGTEAF
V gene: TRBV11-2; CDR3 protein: ASSPNGAGGLSTDTQY
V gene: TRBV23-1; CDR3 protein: ASSPETSGRETQY
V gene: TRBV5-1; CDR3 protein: ASSWGGNTEAF
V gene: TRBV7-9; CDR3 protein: ASSLYGGASEPQH
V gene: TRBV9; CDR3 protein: ASSGRGNFYGYT
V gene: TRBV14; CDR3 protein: ASSPFYGYT
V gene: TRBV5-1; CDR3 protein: ASSLGQGVWEQY
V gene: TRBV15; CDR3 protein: ASSAGGSDTQY
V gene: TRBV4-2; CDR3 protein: ASSLTGTSSYNEQF
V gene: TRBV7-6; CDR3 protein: ASSLVPGTYNEQF
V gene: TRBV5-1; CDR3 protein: ASSVRDSGGEQY